This record looks at one T cell receptor beta chain sequence and its context. Antigen unknown. The V gene lost 6 bases and the J gene lost 6 bases, with 11 bases spanning the gap. Germline V gives CDR1 MNHEY, CDR2 SMNVEV (reference sequence). This CDR3 comprises 13 residues. The TCR library protocol attached unique molecular identifiers to the individual cDNA molecules. From the 5' RACE reads, TCRdb called clonotypes with MiXCR, one entry per CDR3 protein. The sample shows around 100,000 distinct CDR3 sequences, about 12% of them seen only once. The source of the sample is a study of early T cells in non-severe SARS-CoV-2 infection. Study overall: Bulk RNA isolated from unsorted whole blood underwent sequencing; chains were not paired.

Whole-study findings and limits: Matches to VDJdb favored anti-spike CD8 responses and missed private and CD4 specificities.

This TCR came from an adult who was a healthcare worker with PCR-confirmed SARS-CoV-2 infection or an uninfected control (not recorded which). This rearrangement joins TRBV27 to TRBJ2-2; tentatively, D is TRBD2 (5 bases). Sample: whole blood. CDR3: CASSLTRAGELFF. Written as DNA, the CDR3 is TGTGCCAGCAGCCTTACTAGGGCCGGGGAGCTGTTTTTT.